These 27 T cell receptor beta chains were all obtained from the same sample, sequenced in a study of T cells in Graves' hyperthyroidism and ophthalmopathy. Amplified regions were TCR beta CDR3 sequences from RNA transcripts. The study used the HTBI primer set for a first-round RT-PCR of the TCR CDR3. Via MiXCR, TCRdb re-called the multiplex PCR reads, giving one row per CDR3 protein. The table shows hundreds of thousands of distinct CDR3 sequences, with 11% to 15% occurring only once. Specimen: blood. The receptors originated from a woman aged 18-29 years with Graves' hyperthyroidism.

The table lists this clonotype with a few counts. The chain is built from TRBV27 and TRBJ1-1, with D tentatively TRBD1 (6 bases). The CDR3 sequence is 15 residues long. CDR1 is MNHEY and CDR2 is SMNVEV in the germline V gene (reference sequence). V was trimmed by 0 bases and J by 9 bases, leaving 17 bases between them. The CDR3 region is CASSLSQGAGHQAFF. The CDR3 DNA is TGTGCCAGCAGTTTATCTCAGGGTGCGGGACACCAAGCTTTCTTT.

This clonotype occurred many times. This chain joins TRBV28 and TRBJ2-7; D is perhaps TRBD2 (6 bases). The CDR3 runs to 13 residues. Germline CDR1 and CDR2: MDHEN and SYDVKM. CDR3 loop: CAATGDGSYEQYF. CDR3 coding DNA: TGTGCGGCGACGGGGGATGGCTCCTACGAGCAGTACTTC.

The chain links TRBV4-1 to TRBJ1-2; D is possibly TRBD1 (5 bases). This CDR3 region has 15 residues. The V gene's germline CDR1 is MGHRA and CDR2 YSYEKL. V gave up 2 bases and J gave up 4 bases, with 14 bases separating them. The CDR3 nucleotides read TGCGCCAGCAGCCAACCACCTAGGGGACTCTATGGCTACACCTTC. Its protein is CASSQPPRGLYGYTF.

The table lists this clonotype with many counts. The chain combines TRBV2 with TRBJ2-4; D remains ambiguous. Trimming stripped 5 bases from V and 9 bases from J, with 14 bases between. This CDR3 has 13 residues. From germline, CDR1 is SNHLY and CDR2 FYNNEI. CDR3 nucleotide sequence: TGTGCCAGCAGTCCCCTGTATCGCGGCATTCAGTACTTC. Its translation is CASSPLYRGIQYF.

In this sample, this clonotype turned up a few times. V gene TRBV20-1 combines with J gene TRBJ2-2, with D unresolved. Germline CDR1 is DFQATT and CDR2 is SNEGSKA (reference sequence). The CDR3 spans 15 residues. V lost 0 bases and J lost 3, with 11 bases in between. CDR3 sequence reads: CSARDPRSHTGELFF. DNA for the CDR3: TGCAGTGCTAGAGATCCACGCAGCCACACCGGGGAGCTGTTTTTT.

V usage is TRBV7-9 and J usage is TRBJ1-1; TRBD1 is a possible D gene (5 bases). In germline, CDR1 is SEHNR, CDR2 FQNEAQ (reference sequence). CDR3 size: 15 residues. V lost 7 bases and J lost 2, with 17 bases in between. The CDR3 DNA sequence: TGTGCCAGCACCAATAGGGGCCAGGGCAACACTGAAGCTTTCTTT. Its protein product is CASTNRGQGNTEAFF. The full variable domain, rest sourced from reference TRBV7-9 and TRBJ1-1, is DTGVSQNPRHKITKRGQNVTFRCDPISEHNRLYWYRQTLGQGPEFLTYFQNEAQLEKSRLLSDRFSAERPKGSFSTLEIQRTEQGDSAMYLCASTNRGQGNTEAFFGQGTRLTVV.

This rearrangement joins TRBV5-1 to TRBJ2-2, with 8 nucleotides matching TRBD2. V trimming: 4 bases; J trimming: 5 bases; junction bases outside the gene matches: 7. The V gene's germline CDR1 is SGHRS and CDR2 YFSETQ. The CDR3 has 15 amino acids. CDR3 bases: TGCGCCAGCAGCCCCAGCGGGAGTAGGACCGGGGAGCTGTTTTTT. Encoded protein: CASSPSGSRTGELFF.

This clonotype appeared once. A read error is possible here, since a much larger clone lies one base away. The rearrangement uses TRBV20-1 and TRBJ2-1; D unclear. Germline lookup yields CDR1 DFQATT and CDR2 SNEGSKA (reference sequence). This CDR3 contains 14 residues. Trimming shortened V by 0 bases and J by 6 bases, and 12 bases separated the two germline ends. This CDR3 is CSARDLASRNEQFF. The CDR3 coding sequence is TGCAGTGCTAGAGATTTGGCGAGTCGCAATGAGCAGTTCTTC.

The rearrangement uses TRBV20-1 and TRBJ1-4, with D perhaps matching TRBD1 (5 bases). There are 17 residues in the CDR3. Germline values: CDR1 DFQATT, CDR2 SNEGSKA (reference sequence). Trimming left V 6 bases short and J 2 bases short, with 22 bases between. In nucleotides, the CDR3 is TGCAGTGCACAAGACAGACGTGGATGGGGCACTAATGAAAAACTGTTTTTT. Translating it yields CSAQDRRGWGTNEKLFF.

The V call is TRBV19, the J call TRBJ2-7; TRBD2 agrees at 8 bases. The V gene's germline CDR1 is LNHDA and CDR2 SQIVND (reference sequence). This CDR3 is 16 amino acids long. Trimming took 4 bases from V and 5 from J; bases not matched to a gene: 13. The CDR3 sequence: CASSKWSGSSSHEQYF. The CDR3 bases are TGTGCCAGTAGTAAATGGAGCGGGAGTTCATCCCACGAGCAGTACTTC.

This clonotype was recorded many times. V usage is TRBV7-2 and J usage is TRBJ2-7; the D is unclear. Germline V gives CDR1 SGHTA, CDR2 FQGNSA. V lost 1 base and J 3 bases, leaving 7 bases between the germline ends. The CDR3 contains 13 residues. DNA of the CDR3: TGTGCCAGCAGCTTAGGGCCCCTCTACGAGCAGTACTTC. Translating it yields CASSLGPLYEQYF.

The chain couples TRBV2 to TRBJ2-7; D gene uncertain. CDR3 length: 12 residues. The germline gives CDR1 SNHLY, CDR2 FYNNEI. The ends were cut back, 8 bases at V and 1 base at J, with 9 bases in the middle. CDR3 DNA sequence: TGTGCCAGCCTGGACGGGTCCTACGAGCAGTACTTC. It yields the protein CASLDGSYEQYF.

This clonotype was observed at least ten times. The V gene is TRBV20-1, the J gene TRBJ1-1; 7 nucleotides line up with TRBD1. V shed 6 bases and J 1 base; nucleotides not matched to a gene: 14. There are 16 residues in the CDR3. Germline V gives CDR1 DFQATT, CDR2 SNEGSKA (reference sequence). The CDR3 DNA sequence: TGCAGTGCCTATAGATACTTAACAGGGGAGAACACTGAAGCTTTCTTT. Protein sequence: CSAYRYLTGENTEAFF.

The sample holds many counts of this clonotype. This sequence joins TRBV11-2 and TRBJ2-1, with 7 bases matching TRBD1. The CDR3 loop spans 16 amino acids. CDR1 is SGHAT and CDR2 is FQNNGV in the germline V gene. Unmatched junction bases numbered 6, after V lost 4 bases and J lost 0 bases. Here the CDR3 reads CASSSTGLSSYNEQFF. CDR3 nucleotide sequence: TGTGCCAGCAGCTCGACAGGGCTGAGCTCCTACAATGAGCAGTTCTTC.

This clonotype was seen ten or more times. The chain carries TRBV5-1 and TRBJ2-3, with no clear D. In germline, CDR1 is SGHRS, CDR2 YFSETQ. V lost 4 bases to trimming and J lost 1 base, with 10 bases between them. The CDR3 has 14 residues. In DNA, the CDR3 is TGCGCCAGCAGCCCGGACCTAGGCACAGATACGCAGTATTTT. Protein product: CASSPDLGTDTQYF.

This clonotype was picked up many times. This sequence joins TRBV29-1 and TRBJ2-1; 7 nucleotides agree with TRBD2. The junction had 9 bases not matched to a gene; V was cut back by 7 bases and J by 0 bases. Germline V gene data show CDR1 as SQVTM and CDR2 as ANQGSEA. CDR3 size: 15 residues. The CDR3 coding sequence is TGCAGCGCTTTCTCGCGGGGGAGCTCCTACAATGAGCAGTTCTTC. This sequence encodes CSAFSRGSSYNEQFF.

This clonotype was seen many times. The chain is built from TRBV7-9 and TRBJ2-1, with TRBD2 as a possible D gene (6 bases). Between the trimmed V and J ends, which lost 4 bases and 1 base, there was a span of 11 bases. This CDR3 spans 15 amino acids. CDR1 is SEHNR and CDR2 is FQNEAQ in the germline V gene (reference sequence). The CDR3 sequence is CASSSDGSSYNEQFF. The CDR3, as DNA: TGTGCCAGCAGCTCGGACGGGAGTTCCTACAATGAGCAGTTCTTC.

The sample holds many counts of this clonotype. J is TRBJ1-4 and V is TRBV2, with D uncertain. CDR3 length equals 12 residues. V shed 3 bases and J shed 5 bases, with 4 bases lying between them. Germline lookup yields CDR1 SNHLY and CDR2 FYNNEI. The CDR3 sequence is CASSDNNEKLFF. The CDR3 nucleotides are TGTGCCAGCAGTGACAACAATGAAAAACTGTTTTTT.

This clonotype was counted ten times or more. The genes are TRBV6-6 and TRBJ2-1; D remains ambiguous. Germline CDR1 MNHNY, CDR2 SVGAGI (reference sequence). This CDR3 is 17 amino acids long. V was cut by 2 bases and J by 4 bases, with 18 bases left in between. The CDR3 DNA reads as TGTGCCAGCAGTTACGCTCCCCCAGGCATCAATTACAATGAGCAGTTCTTC. It specifies CASSYAPPGINYNEQFF.

CDR3 DNA sequence: TGTGCCAGCAGCCCCGGACTAGCGGGGAACTCCTACAATGAGCAGTTCTTC. Translation: CASSPGLAGNSYNEQFF. The chain is built from TRBV28 and TRBJ2-1, with 12 bases that match TRBD2. Germline V gene sequence: CDR1 MDHEN, CDR2 SYDVKM. The CDR3 runs 17 residues. V lost 6 bases and J lost 0; bases outside the gene matches: 6. Combining the CDR3 with reference TRBV28 and TRBJ2-1 gives the whole variable domain DVKVTQSSRYLVKRTGEKVFLECVQDMDHENMFWYRQDPGLGLRLIYFSYDVKMKEKGDIPEGYSVSREKKERFSLILESASTNQTSMYLCASSPGLAGNSYNEQFFGPGTRLTVL.

The V and J genes are TRBV27 and TRBJ1-1, with D uncertain. V dropped 7 bases and J dropped 7 bases, with 10 bases sitting between them. The CDR3 loop spans 11 amino acids. Germline V lookup: CDR1 MNHEY, CDR2 SMNVEV (reference sequence). The CDR3 sequence: CASILNGEAFF. The CDR3 DNA reads as TGTGCCAGCATATTAAACGGTGAAGCTTTCTTT.

This clonotype was detected ten times or more. The rearrangement links TRBV2 to TRBJ2-2; 8 bases line up with TRBD1. Unmatched junction bases numbered 5, after V lost 5 bases and J lost 3 bases. This CDR3 is 15 amino acids long. Germline CDR1 reads SNHLY; CDR2 reads FYNNEI. The CDR3 is CASSSSGGYTGELFF. The CDR3 DNA reads as TGTGCCAGCAGTTCTTCAGGGGGCTACACCGGGGAGCTGTTTTTT.

The chain recombines TRBV15 with TRBJ1-6, with 7 bases matching TRBD1. Losses at the gene ends were 6 bases for V and 7 bases for J; bases not matched to a gene: 9. The CDR3 totals 15 residues. Germline V gene lookup returns CDR1 LNHNV and CDR2 YYDKDF (reference sequence). The DNA for the CDR3 is TGTGCCACCAGGAGGGAGGACAGGACAAATTCACCCCTCCACTTT. The encoded protein is CATRREDRTNSPLHF.

This clonotype was picked up many times. The J gene is TRBJ2-7, the V gene TRBV28; TRBD2 matches at 10 bases. This CDR3 is built from 14 residues. Germline V lookup: CDR1 MDHEN, CDR2 SYDVKM. Losses at the gene ends were 6 bases for V and 3 bases for J; bases not matched to a gene: 5. The DNA for the CDR3 is TGTGCCAGCAGGATAGCGGGAGGAGGCTACGAGCAGTACTTC. Residues: CASRIAGGGYEQYF.

This chain uses TRBV7-9 with TRBJ1-1, with 7 bases aligning to TRBD1. V shed 11 bases and J 6 bases; nucleotides not matched to a gene: 12. The CDR3 is 13 amino acids. Per the germline V gene, CDR1 is SEHNR and CDR2 is FQNEAQ (reference sequence). The CDR3 coding sequence is TGTGCCTCCTACCCATGGGACAGAGCTGAAGCTTTCTTT. Translation gives CASYPWDRAEAFF.

This clonotype was seen only a few times. The V call is TRBV7-6, the J call TRBJ1-5, with a weak D call TRBD1 (6 bases). This CDR3 is built from 14 residues. Looked up from germline, CDR1 is SGHVS and CDR2 is FNYEAQ. Trimming stripped 6 bases from V and 3 bases from J, with 12 bases between. This CDR3 is CASSSQGFNQPQHF. CDR3 DNA sequence: TGTGCCAGCAGTTCGCAGGGGTTCAATCAGCCCCAGCATTTT. The variable domain in full, completed from reference TRBV7-6 and TRBJ1-5, reads GAGVSQSPRYKVTKRGQDVALRCDPISGHVSLYWYRQALGQGPEFLTYFNYEAQQDKSGLPNDRFSAERPEGSISTLTIQRTEQRDSAMYRCASSSQGFNQPQHFGDGTRLSIL.

The chain combines TRBV29-1 with TRBJ1-1; D call uncertain. There are 13 residues in the CDR3. The V gene lost 3 bases and the J gene lost 6 bases, with 14 bases spanning the gap. Germline-derived CDR1 and CDR2 are SQVTM and ANQGSEA. The CDR3 protein is CSVEGVASAEAFF. CDR3 bases: TGCAGCGTTGAGGGAGTTGCTAGCGCTGAAGCTTTCTTT.